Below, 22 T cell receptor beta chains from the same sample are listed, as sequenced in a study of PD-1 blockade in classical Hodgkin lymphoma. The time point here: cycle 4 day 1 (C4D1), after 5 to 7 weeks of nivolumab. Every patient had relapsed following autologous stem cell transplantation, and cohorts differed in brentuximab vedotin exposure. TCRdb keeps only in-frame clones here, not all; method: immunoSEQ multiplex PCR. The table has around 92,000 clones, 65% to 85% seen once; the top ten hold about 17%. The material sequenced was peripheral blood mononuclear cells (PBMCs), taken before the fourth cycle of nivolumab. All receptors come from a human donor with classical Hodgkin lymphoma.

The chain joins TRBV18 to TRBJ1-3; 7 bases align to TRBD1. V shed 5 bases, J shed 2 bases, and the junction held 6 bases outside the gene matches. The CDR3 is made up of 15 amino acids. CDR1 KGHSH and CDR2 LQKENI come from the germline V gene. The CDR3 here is CASSDRGTAGNTIYF. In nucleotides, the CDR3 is TGTGCCAGCTCAGACCGAGGGACAGCTGGAAACACCATATATTTT.

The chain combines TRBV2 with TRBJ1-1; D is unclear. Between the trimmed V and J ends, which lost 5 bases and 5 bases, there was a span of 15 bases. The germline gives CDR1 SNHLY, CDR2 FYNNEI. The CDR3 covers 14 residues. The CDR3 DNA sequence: TGTGCCAGCAGTCGGCTTAATCAAGTGACTGAAGCTTTCTTT. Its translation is CASSRLNQVTEAFF.

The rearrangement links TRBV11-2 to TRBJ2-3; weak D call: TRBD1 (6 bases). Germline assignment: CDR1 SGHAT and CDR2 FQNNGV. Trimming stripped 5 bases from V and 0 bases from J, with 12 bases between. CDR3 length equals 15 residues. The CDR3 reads CASSRQGGSTDTQYF. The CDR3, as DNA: TGTGCCAGCAGCCGACAAGGGGGAAGCACAGATACGCAGTATTTT.

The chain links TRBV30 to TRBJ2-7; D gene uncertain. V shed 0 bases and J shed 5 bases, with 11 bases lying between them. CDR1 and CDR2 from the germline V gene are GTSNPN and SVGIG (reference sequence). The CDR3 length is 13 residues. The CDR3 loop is CAWSVSSSNEQYF. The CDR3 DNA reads TGTGCCTGGAGTGTATCGTCATCCAACGAGCAGTACTTC.

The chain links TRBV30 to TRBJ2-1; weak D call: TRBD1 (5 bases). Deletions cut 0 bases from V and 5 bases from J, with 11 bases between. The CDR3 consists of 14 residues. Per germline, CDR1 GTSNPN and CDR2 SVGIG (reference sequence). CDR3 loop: CAWSVGAANNEQFF. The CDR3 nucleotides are TGTGCCTGGAGTGTAGGGGCAGCCAACAATGAGCAGTTCTTC.

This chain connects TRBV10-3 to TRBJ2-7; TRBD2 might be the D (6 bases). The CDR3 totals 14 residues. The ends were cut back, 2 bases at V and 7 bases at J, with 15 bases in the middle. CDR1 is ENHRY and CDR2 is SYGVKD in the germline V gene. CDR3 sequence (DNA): TGTGCCATCAGTGAGAGGTCGGGGGTTAGGGAGCAGTACTTC. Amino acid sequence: CAISERSGVREQYF.

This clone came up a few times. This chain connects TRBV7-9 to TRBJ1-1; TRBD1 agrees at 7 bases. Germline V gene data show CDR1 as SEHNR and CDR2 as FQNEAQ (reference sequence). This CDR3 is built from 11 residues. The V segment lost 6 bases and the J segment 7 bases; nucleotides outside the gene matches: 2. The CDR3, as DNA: TGTGCCAGCAGAGGACAGGTTGAAGCTTTCTTT. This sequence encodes CASRGQVEAFF.

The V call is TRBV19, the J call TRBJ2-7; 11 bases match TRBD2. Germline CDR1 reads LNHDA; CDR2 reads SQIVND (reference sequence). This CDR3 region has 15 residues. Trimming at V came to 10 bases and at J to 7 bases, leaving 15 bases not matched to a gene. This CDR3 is CATSSGSGRAGEQYF. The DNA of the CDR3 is TGTGCCACCTCCTCGGGTAGCGGGAGGGCCGGGGAGCAGTACTTC.

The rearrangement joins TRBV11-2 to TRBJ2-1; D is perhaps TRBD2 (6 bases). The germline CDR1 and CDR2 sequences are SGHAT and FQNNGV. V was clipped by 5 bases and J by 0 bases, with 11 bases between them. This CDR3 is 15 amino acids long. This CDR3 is CASSPSSASYNEQFF. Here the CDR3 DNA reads TGTGCCAGCAGCCCCTCTAGCGCCTCCTACAATGAGCAGTTCTTC.

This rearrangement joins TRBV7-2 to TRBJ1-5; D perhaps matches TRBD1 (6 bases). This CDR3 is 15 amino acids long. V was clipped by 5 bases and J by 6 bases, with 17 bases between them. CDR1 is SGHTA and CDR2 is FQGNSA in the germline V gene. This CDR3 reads CASSPARGGGQPQHF. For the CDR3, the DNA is TGTGCCAGCAGCCCGGCGCGGGGGGGCGGTCAGCCCCAGCATTTT.

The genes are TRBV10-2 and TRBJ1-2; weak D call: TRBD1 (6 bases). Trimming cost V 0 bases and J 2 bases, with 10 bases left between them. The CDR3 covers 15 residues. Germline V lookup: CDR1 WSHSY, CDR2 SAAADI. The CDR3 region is CASSESLGGNYGYTF. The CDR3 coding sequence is TGCGCCAGCAGTGAGTCGTTGGGGGGCAACTATGGCTACACCTTC.

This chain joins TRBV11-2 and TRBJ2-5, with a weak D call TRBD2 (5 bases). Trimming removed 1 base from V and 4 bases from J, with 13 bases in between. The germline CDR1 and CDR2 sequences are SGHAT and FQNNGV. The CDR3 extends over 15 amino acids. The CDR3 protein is CASSLVGAAGETQYF. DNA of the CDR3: TGTGCCAGCAGCTTAGTGGGAGCGGCGGGAGAGACCCAGTACTTC.

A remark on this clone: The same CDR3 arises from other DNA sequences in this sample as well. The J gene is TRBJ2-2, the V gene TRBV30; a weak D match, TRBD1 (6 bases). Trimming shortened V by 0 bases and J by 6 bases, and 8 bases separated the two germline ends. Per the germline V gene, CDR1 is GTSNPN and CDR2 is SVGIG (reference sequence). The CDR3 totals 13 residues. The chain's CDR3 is CAWSVQGSGELFF. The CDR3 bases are TGTGCCTGGAGTGTACAGGGATCCGGGGAGCTGTTTTTT.

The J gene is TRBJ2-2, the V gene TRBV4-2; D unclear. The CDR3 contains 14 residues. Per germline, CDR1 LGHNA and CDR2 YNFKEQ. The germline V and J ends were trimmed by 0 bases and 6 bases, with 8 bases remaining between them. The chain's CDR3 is CASSQDQSPGELFF. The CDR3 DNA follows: TGTGCCAGCAGCCAAGATCAGTCCCCCGGGGAGCTGTTTTTT.

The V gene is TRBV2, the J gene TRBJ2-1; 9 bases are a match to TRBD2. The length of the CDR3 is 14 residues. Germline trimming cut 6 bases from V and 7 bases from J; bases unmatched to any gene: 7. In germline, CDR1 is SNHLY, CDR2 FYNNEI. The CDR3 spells CASSDSGSGNEQFF. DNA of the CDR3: TGTGCCAGCAGCGATAGCGGGAGTGGTAATGAGCAGTTCTTC.

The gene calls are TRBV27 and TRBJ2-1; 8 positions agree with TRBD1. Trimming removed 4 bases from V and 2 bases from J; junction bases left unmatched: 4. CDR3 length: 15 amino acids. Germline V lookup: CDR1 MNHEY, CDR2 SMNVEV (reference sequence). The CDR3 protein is CASSSQGAPYNEQFF. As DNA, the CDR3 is TGTGCCAGCAGTTCGCAGGGGGCCCCCTACAATGAGCAGTTCTTC.

The CDR3 bases are TGCGCCAGCAGCCTTCGGACGGAGACCTTCGAGCAGTACTTC. Its protein is CASSLRTETFEQYF. V and J are TRBV4-3 and TRBJ2-7; D is uncertain. V lost 4 bases and J lost 6, with 16 bases in between. Per the germline V gene, CDR1 is LGHNA and CDR2 is YSLEER. The CDR3 has 14 residues.

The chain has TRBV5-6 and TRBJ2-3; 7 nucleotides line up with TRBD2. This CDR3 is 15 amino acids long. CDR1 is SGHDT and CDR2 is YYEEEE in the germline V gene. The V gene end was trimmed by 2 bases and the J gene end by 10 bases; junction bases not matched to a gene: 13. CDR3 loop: CASSFGPGFGGAQYF. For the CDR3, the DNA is TGTGCCAGCAGCTTTGGCCCAGGATTTGGGGGGGCGCAGTATTTT.

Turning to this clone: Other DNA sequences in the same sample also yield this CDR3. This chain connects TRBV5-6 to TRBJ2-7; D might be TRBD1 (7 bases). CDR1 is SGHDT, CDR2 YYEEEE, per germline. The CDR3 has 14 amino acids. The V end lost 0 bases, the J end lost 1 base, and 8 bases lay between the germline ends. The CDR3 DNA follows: TGTGCCAGCAGCTTGGCAGGGGGGTCCTACGAGCAGTACTTC. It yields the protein CASSLAGGSYEQYF.

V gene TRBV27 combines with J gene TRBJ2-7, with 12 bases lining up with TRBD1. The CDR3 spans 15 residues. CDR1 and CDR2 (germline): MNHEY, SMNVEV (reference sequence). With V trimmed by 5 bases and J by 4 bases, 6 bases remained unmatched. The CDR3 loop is CASSRPGQGAYEQYF. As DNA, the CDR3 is TGTGCCAGCAGTCGCCCGGGACAGGGGGCTTACGAGCAGTACTTC.

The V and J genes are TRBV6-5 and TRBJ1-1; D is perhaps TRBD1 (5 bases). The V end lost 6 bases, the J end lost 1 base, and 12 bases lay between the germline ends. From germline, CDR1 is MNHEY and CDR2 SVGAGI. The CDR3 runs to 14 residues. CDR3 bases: TGTGCCAGCAGGGTAGGGGCCACGAACACTGAAGCTTTCTTT. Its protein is CASRVGATNTEAFF.

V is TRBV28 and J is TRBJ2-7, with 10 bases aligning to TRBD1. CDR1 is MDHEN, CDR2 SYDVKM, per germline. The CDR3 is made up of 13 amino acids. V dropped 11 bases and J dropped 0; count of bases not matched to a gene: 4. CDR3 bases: TGTGCCGCCAGGGACAGGGGCTCCTACGAGCAGTACTTC. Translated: CAARDRGSYEQYF.